The present TCR beta chain was sequenced within a study of beta chain features in type 1 diabetes. Study-wide points: Significant though moderate, a shortening of TCRB CDR3s appeared in all four CD4+ subsets of Type 1 diabetes patients. Insertions were fewer and deletions more numerous at VDJ junctions in type 1 diabetes patients.

This clone was counted a few times. Its antigen is not known. Expressed TCRB transcripts got sequenced, as all isolated RNA was reverse transcribed. Produced via immunoSEQ multiplex PCR; TCRdb's table is partial and in-frame only. This table holds 900,000 or so clones, about 17% found once. CDR3 length equals 15 residues. Germline V gene lookup returns CDR1 MDHEN and CDR2 SYDVKM. The V and J ends lost 7 bases and 2 bases, in that order; junction bases with no gene match: 7. Purity (above 98%) was reached by all sorted populations. The V call is TRBV28, the J call TRBJ2-1; 8 positions agree with TRBD1. The sample was naive CD4+ T cells from blood. This TCR derives from a woman aged 18-30 years in good health. The CDR3 loop is CASKIRGLAYNEQFF. CDR3 DNA: TGTGCCAGCAAAATCAGGGGGCTGGCCTACAATGAGCAGTTCTTC. The entire variable domain, with the rest obtained from reference TRBV28 and TRBJ2-1, is as follows: DVKVTQSSRYLVKRTGEKVFLECVQDMDHENMFWYRQDPGLGLRLIYFSYDVKMKEKGDIPEGYSVSREKKERFSLILESASTNQTSMYLCASKIRGLAYNEQFFGPGTRLTVL.